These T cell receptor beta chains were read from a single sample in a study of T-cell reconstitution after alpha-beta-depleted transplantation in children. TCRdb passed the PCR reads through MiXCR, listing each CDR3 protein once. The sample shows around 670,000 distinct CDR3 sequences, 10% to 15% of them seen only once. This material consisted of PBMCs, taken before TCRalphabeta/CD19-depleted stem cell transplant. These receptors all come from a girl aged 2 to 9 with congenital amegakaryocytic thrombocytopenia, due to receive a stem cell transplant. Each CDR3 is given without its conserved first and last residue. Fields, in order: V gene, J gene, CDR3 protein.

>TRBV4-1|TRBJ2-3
ASSQPLAGREQY
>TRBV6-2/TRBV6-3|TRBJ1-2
ASSPSSNYGYT
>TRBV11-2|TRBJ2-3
ASSPYGGWADTQY
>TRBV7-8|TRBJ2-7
ASSLGREGAFYEQY
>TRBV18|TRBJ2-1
ASSPLSAGHEQF
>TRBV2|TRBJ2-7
ASSAHNPYEQY
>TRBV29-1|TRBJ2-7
SVDWLYEQY
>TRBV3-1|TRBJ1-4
ASSQPGVAKLF
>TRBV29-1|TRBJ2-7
SVTGTDSYEQY
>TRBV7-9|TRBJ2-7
ASSFRDAPYEQY
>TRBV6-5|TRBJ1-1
ASSYEWGTTEAF
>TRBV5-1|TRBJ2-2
ASSSGGTGELF
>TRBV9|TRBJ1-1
ASSVEGAGAEAF
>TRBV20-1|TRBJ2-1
SARAGPSLEQF
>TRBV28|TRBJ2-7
ASNRARGYEQY
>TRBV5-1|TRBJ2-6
ASRVGNSGANVLT
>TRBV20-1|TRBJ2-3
SAHLMGRTDTQY
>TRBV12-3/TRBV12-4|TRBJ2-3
ASSLGAPDTQY
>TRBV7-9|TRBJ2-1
ASSLILREWLANEQF
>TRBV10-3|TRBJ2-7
AIGGAGLSSYEQY
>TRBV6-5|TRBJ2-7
ASSYSPDSTYEQY
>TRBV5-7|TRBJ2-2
ASSPTNTGRRTGELF
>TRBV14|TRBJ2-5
ASSPDIEETQY
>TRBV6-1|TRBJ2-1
ASSRLAGNEQF